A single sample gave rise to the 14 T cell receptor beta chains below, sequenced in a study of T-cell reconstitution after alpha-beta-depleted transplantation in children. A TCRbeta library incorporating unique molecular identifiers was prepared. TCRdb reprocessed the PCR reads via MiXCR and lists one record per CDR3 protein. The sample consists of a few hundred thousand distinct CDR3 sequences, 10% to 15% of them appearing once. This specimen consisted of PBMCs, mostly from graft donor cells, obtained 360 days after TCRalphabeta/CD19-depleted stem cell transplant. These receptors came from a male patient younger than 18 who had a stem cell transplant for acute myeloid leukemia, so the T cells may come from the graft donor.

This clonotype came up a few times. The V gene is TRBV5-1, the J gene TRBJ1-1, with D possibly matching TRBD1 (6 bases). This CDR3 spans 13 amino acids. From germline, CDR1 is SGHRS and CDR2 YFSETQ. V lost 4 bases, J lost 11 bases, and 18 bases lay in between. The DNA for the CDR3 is TGCGCCAGCAGCCAGACGGGGGGGGGCTATGCTTTCTTT. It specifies CASSQTGGGYAFF.

Here the CDR3 DNA reads TGCGCCAGCAGCCAAGAAAGGGTAAGCTCCTACAATGAGCAGTTCTTC. Its protein is CASSQERVSSYNEQFF. The rearrangement joins TRBV4-3 to TRBJ2-1; D is uncertain. V lost 0 bases and J lost 0, with 9 bases in between. This CDR3 contains 16 residues. From germline, CDR1 is LGHNA and CDR2 YSLEER.

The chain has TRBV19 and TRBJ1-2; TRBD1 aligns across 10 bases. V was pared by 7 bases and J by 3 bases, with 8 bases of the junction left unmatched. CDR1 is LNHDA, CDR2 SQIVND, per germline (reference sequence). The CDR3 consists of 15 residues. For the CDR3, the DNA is TGTGCCAGTAACGCGGACAGGGGGGAAGACTATGGCTACACCTTC. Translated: CASNADRGEDYGYTF. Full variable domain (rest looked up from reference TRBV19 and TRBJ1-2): DGGITQSPKYLFRKEGQNVTLSCEQNLNHDAMYWYRQDPGQGLRLIYYSQIVNDFQKGDIAEGYSVSREKKESFPLTVTSAQKNPTAFYLCASNADRGEDYGYTFGSGTRLTVV.

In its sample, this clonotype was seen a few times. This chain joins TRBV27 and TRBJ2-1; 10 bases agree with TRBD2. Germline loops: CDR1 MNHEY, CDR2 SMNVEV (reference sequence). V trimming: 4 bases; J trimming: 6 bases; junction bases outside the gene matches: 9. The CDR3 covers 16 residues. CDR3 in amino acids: CASSWEREGPSNEQFF. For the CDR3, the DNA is TGTGCCAGCAGTTGGGAGCGGGAGGGCCCCTCCAATGAGCAGTTCTTC.

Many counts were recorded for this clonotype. The CDR3 reads CASSPPGLAGDTGELFF. CDR3 nucleotide sequence: TGTGCCAGCAGTCCGCCGGGACTAGCGGGAGACACCGGGGAGCTGTTTTTT. The chain couples TRBV12-3 or TRBV12-4 to TRBJ2-2, with TRBD2 matching 14 bases. V dropped 5 bases and J dropped 3; count of bases not matched to a gene: 5. This CDR3 region has 17 residues.

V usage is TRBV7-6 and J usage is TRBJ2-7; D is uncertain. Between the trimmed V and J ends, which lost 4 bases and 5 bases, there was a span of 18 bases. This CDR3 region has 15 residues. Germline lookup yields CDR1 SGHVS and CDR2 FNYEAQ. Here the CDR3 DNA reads TGTGCCAGCAGCTCGAGACGCCTAGTCATCAACGAGCAGTACTTC. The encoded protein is CASSSRRLVINEQYF. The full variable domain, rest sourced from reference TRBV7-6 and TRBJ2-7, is GAGVSQSPRYKVTKRGQDVALRCDPISGHVSLYWYRQALGQGPEFLTYFNYEAQQDKSGLPNDRFSAERPEGSISTLTIQRTEQRDSAMYRCASSSRRLVINEQYFGPGTRLTVT.

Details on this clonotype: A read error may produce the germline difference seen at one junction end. The CDR3 sequence is CASRQAGGNEQFF. CDR3 DNA: TGTGCCAGCCGCCAAGCAGGGGGCAATGAGCAGTTCTTC. The V gene is TRBV4-2, the J gene TRBJ2-1, with 7 bases matching TRBD1. The CDR3 sequence is 13 residues long. The germline V gene has CDR1 LGHNA and CDR2 YNFKEQ.

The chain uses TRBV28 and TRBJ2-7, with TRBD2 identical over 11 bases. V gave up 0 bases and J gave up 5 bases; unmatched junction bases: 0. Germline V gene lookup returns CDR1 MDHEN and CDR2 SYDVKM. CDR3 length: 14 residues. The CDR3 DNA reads TGTGCCAGCAGTTTATGGACTAGCGGGGACGAGCAGTACTTC. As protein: CASSLWTSGDEQYF.

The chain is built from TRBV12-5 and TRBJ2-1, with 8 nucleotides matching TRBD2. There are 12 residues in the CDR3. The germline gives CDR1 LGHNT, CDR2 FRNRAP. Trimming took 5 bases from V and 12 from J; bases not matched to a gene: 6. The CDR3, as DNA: TGTGCTAGTGGTCCCCTAAGCGGGAGGCAGTTCTTC. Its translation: CASGPLSGRQFF. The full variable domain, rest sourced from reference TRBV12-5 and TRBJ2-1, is DARVTQTPRHKVTEMGQEVTMRCQPILGHNTVFWYRQTMMQGLELLAYFRNRAPLDDSGMPKDRFSAEMPDATLATLKIQPSEPRDSAVYFCASGPLSGRQFFGPGTRLTVL.

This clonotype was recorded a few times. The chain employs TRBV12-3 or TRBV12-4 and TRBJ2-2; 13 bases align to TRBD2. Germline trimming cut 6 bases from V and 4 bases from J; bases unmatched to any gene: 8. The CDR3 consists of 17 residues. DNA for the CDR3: TGTGCCAGCAGCGCGACTAGCGGGAGGATTCTCACCGGGGAGCTGTTTTTT. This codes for CASSATSGRILTGELFF.

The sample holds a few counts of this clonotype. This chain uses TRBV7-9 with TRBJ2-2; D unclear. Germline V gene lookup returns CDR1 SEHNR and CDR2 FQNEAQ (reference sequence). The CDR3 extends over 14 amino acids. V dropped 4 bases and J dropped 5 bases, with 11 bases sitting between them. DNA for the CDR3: TGTGCCAGCAGCTCGCAGACTCTTACCGGGGAGCTGTTTTTT. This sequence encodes CASSSQTLTGELFF.

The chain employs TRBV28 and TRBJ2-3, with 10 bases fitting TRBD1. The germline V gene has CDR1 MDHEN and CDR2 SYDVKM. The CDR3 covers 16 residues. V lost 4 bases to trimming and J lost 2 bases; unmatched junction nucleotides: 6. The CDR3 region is CASSSRQGAFTDTQYF. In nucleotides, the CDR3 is TGTGCCAGCAGTTCGCGACAGGGGGCATTCACAGATACGCAGTATTTT.

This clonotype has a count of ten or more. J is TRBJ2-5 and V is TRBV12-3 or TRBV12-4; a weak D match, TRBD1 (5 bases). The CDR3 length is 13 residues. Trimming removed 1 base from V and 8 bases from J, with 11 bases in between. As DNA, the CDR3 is TGTGCCAGCAGTTTAGGGCAGGGAAGAACCCAGTACTTC. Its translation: CASSLGQGRTQYF.

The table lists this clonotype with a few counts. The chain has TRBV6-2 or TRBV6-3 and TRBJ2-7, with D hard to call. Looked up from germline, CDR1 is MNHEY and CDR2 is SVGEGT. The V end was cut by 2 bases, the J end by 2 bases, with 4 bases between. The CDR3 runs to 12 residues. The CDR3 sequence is CASSYPAYEQYF. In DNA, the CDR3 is TGTGCCAGCAGTTACCCAGCCTACGAGCAGTACTTC.